Listed below are T cell receptor beta chains from one sample, sequenced in a study of blood T cells in healthy people across ages. TCRdb itself ran the 5' RACE reads through MiXCR, one entry per CDR3 protein. The repertoire holds 1.5 million to 1.8 million distinct CDR3 sequences, with about 42% as singletons. The sample comprised blood. The receptor set was obtained from a woman between 18 and 29 years old in good health. CDR3s leave out the opening cysteine and the closing phenylalanine or tryptophan. Clone size is given for some rows only: seen once, a few or many times, or a class if the clone is expanded.

>-|TRBV12-3/TRBV12-4|TRBJ1-6
ASSTRGGSSYNSPLH
>many|TRBV5-1|TRBJ2-3
ASSLERPGSPDTQY
>-|TRBV7-3|TRBJ2-1
ASSLPSGDNEQF
>-|TRBV28|TRBJ2-1
ASSLARLAAYNEQF
>-|TRBV6-2/TRBV6-3|TRBJ1-1
ASINGQPNTEAF
>many|TRBV29-1|TRBJ2-3
SAHVGYQTDTQY
>few|TRBV29-1|TRBJ2-5
SGKGYQETQY
>-|TRBV6-2/TRBV6-3|TRBJ2-1
ASIDSSYNEQF
>-|TRBV10-2|-
ASRDTGGQETQY
>-|TRBV4-3|TRBJ1-6
ASSLDQGNSLH
>few|TRBV20-1|TRBJ2-5
SARSSGSAAETQY
>-|TRBV29-1|TRBJ2-1
SVDTGTGHNEQF
>many|TRBV15|TRBJ2-1
ATSRGQGYNEQF
>few|TRBV4-2|TRBJ2-7
ASSYTSGGTYEQY
>few|TRBV6-2/TRBV6-3|TRBJ1-5
ASSLEGGKNQPQH
>many|TRBV12-3/TRBV12-4|TRBJ2-4
ASSLAGILNIQY
>-|TRBV11-1|-
ASSPRTSFEQY
>-|TRBV7-2|TRBJ1-2
ASTHPWTNYGYT
>-|TRBV4-3|TRBJ2-7
ASSHDVGTGSYEQY
>-|TRBV7-9|TRBJ2-2
ASSSTQVAGELF
>-|TRBV12-3/TRBV12-4|TRBJ2-3
ASSSAGTSGGAIDTQY
>-|TRBV7-2|TRBJ2-5
ASSFDRGPGQETQY
>-|TRBV28|TRBJ2-1
ASKGTSGYNEQF
>-|TRBV5-1|TRBJ1-4
ASSLKGEATNEKLF
>few|TRBV9|TRBJ2-3
ASSVDGFRDTQY
>few|TRBV14|TRBJ2-1
ASSLGNAVYNEQF
>few|TRBV6-6|TRBJ1-4
ASSNTPRINEKLF
>few|TRBV7-9|TRBJ2-7
ASSLPGQGKDEQY
>-|TRBV9|TRBJ2-7
ASSRDRINEQY
>many|TRBV12-3/TRBV12-4|TRBJ2-1
ASSPLMANEQF
>few|TRBV20-1|TRBJ2-1
SADQTSGGANWNEQF
>few|TRBV27|TRBJ1-2
ASSLWGQGMGYT